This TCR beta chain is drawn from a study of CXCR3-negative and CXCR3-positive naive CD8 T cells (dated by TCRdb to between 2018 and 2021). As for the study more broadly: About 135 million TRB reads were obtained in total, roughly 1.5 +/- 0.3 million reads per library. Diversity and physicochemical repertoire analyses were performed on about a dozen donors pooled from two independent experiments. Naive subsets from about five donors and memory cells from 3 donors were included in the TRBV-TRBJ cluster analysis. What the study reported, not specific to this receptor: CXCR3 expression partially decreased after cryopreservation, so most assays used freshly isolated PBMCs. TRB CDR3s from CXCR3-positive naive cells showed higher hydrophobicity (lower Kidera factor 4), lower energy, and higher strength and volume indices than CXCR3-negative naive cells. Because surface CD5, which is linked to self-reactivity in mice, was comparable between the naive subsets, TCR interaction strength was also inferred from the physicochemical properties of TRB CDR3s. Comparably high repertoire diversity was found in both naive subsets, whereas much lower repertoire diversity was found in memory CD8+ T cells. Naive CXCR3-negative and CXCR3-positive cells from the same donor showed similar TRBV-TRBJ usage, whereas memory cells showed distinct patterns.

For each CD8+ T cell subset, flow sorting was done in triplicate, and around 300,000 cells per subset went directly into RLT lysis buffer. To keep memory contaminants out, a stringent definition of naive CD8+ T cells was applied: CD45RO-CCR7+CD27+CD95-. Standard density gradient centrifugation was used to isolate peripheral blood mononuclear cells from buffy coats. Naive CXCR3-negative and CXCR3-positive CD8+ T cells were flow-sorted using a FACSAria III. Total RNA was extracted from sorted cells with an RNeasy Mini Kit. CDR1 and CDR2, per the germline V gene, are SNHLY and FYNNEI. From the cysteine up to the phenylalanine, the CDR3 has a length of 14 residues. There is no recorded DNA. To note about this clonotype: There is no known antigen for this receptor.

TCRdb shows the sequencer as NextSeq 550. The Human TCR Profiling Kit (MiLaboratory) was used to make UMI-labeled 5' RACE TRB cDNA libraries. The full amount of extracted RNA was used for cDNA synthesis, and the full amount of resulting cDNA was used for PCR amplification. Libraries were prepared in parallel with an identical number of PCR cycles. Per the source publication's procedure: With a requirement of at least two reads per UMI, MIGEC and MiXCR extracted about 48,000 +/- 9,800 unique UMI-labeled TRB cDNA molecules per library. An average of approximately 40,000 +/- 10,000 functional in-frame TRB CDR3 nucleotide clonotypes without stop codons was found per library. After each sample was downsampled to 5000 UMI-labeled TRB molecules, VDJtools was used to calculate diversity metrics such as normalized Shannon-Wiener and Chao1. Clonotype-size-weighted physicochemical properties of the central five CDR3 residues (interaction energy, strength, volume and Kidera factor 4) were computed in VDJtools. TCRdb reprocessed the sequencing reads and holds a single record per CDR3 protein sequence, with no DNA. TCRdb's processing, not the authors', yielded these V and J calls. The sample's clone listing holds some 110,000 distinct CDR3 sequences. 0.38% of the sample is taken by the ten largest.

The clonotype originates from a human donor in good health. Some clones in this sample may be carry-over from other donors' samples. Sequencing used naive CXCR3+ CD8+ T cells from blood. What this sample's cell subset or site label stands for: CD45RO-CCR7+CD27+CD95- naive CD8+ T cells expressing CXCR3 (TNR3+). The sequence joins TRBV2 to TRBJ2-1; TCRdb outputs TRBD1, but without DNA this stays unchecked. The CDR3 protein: CASSEERDYNEQFF.